This is a list of T cell receptor beta chains from one sample in a study of cytomegalovirus exposure and HLA in healthy donors. TCRdb's table, derived via immunoSEQ multiplex PCR, lists solely in-frame clones and lacks some. Counted here are about 120,000 clones, around 88% occurring once; the ten biggest clones make up approximately 1.8%. Material: PBMCs. These receptors all stem from a young man in good health and CMV-seronegative. The CDR3 runs from the conserved cysteine through the conserved F or W. The D gene is left open where the match is weak. Clone size is not always given. Where it is, it says once, few, many or a class for expanded clones.

j_call d_call v_call clone_size cdr3_aa cdr3_nt
TRBJ1-2 TRBD1 TRBV5-1 . CASSLAGGAGYGYTF TGCGCCAGCAGCTTGGCAGGGGGCGCTGGCTATGGCTACACCTTC
TRBJ1-2 . TRBV27 . CASSPNSRGIEGYTF TGTGCCAGCAGCCCTAATTCAAGGGGTATTGAAGGCTACACCTTC
TRBJ1-2 TRBD1 TRBV7-9 . CASSHPGQGLYGYTF TGTGCCAGCAGCCATCCGGGACAGGGCCTCTATGGCTACACCTTC
TRBJ1-4 . TRBV30 . CASSLDGTSRLNEKLFF TGTGCCTCGTCATTAGACGGGACTTCGCGTCTAAATGAAAAACTGTTTTTT
TRBJ1-5 TRBD1 TRBV19 . CASSIDRGPNQPQHF TGTGCCAGTAGTATCGACAGGGGGCCCAATCAGCCCCAGCATTTT
TRBJ1-4 TRBD1 TRBV6-1 once CASSKQGKSNEKLFF TGTGCCAGCAGTAAACAGGGGAAGTCTAATGAAAAACTGTTTTTT
TRBJ2-3 TRBD2 TRBV6-1 . CASSEFSGSTDTQYF TGTGCCAGCAGTGAATTTAGCGGGAGTACAGATACGCAGTATTTT
TRBJ2-3 TRBD1 TRBV10-3 . CAISGDSLNTQYF TGTGCCATCAGTGGGGACAGTCTCAATACGCAGTATTTT
TRBJ2-1 TRBD2 TRBV6-1 . CASSEGGGSYNEQFF TGTGCCAGCAGTGAAGGCGGGGGCTCCTACAATGAGCAGTTCTTC
TRBJ2-4 . TRBV5-6 . CASSFREVGNIQYF TGTGCCAGCAGCTTCAGGGAGGTTGGAAACATTCAGTACTTC
TRBJ2-7 . TRBV28 . CASRYSGVSYEQYF TGTGCCAGCAGGTACTCAGGGGTTTCCTACGAGCAGTACTTC
TRBJ2-5 TRBD1 TRBV7-2 few CASSLEARGLGETQYF TGTGCCAGCAGCTTAGAGGCCAGGGGGCTCGGAGAGACCCAGTACTTC
TRBJ2-7 TRBD1 TRBV28 . CASSFWDRGHYEQYF TGTGCCAGCAGTTTCTGGGACAGGGGGCACTACGAGCAGTACTTC
TRBJ1-2 . TRBV2 . CASSELRLRRERF TGTGCCAGCAGTGAATTGAGGCTGAGGCGAGAACGGTTC
TRBJ2-1 . TRBV28 few CASSRRGSSYNEQFF TGTGCCAGCAGTCGGAGGGGTAGCTCCTACAATGAGCAGTTCTTC
TRBJ1-4 . TRBV28 . CASSLRAGFNEKLFF TGTGCCAGCAGCCTTCGAGCGGGTTTTAATGAAAAACTGTTTTTT
TRBJ2-7 TRBD1 TRBV11-3 few CASSPRTGLYEQYF TGTGCCAGCAGCCCGAGGACAGGTCTGTACGAGCAGTACTTC
TRBJ2-5 TRBD1 TRBV18 . CASSPISGQGALETQYF TGTGCCAGCTCACCAATATCGGGACAGGGGGCTCTGGAGACCCAGTACTTC
TRBJ2-3 TRBD2 TRBV19 . CASSIGFSSGYDTQYF TGTGCCAGTAGTATAGGATTTTCTAGCGGGTACGATACGCAGTATTTT
TRBJ2-7 . TRBV6-5 once CASSYGEVSSYEQYF TGTGCCAGCAGTTACGGTGAGGTTAGCTCCTACGAGCAGTACTTC
TRBJ2-1 . TRBV7-2 . CASSLQGGGTAYNEQFF TGTGCCAGCAGCTTGCAGGGGGGCGGGACTGCCTACAATGAGCAGTTCTTC
TRBJ2-1 . TRBV28 . CASRIRGEEQFF TGTGCCAGCAGGATAAGGGGCGAAGAGCAGTTCTTC
TRBJ2-3 TRBD1 TRBV5-1 . CASSLPGQGTDTQYF TGCGCCAGCAGCCTACCGGGACAGGGCACAGATACGCAGTATTTT
TRBJ2-1 TRBD2 TRBV19 few CASSMAGEANEQFF TGTGCCAGTAGTATGGCGGGAGAGGCAAATGAGCAGTTCTTC
TRBJ2-1 . TRBV11-3 . CASSLPLGGPITNEQFF TGTGCCAGCAGCTTACCACTGGGGGGGCCGATTACCAATGAGCAGTTCTTC
TRBJ2-3 . TRBV7-8 . CASSLGGLRDTQYF TGTGCCAGCAGCTTAGGGGGGCTCAGAGATACGCAGTATTTT
TRBJ2-7 TRBD2 TRBV2 . CASQGTSESIYEQYF TGTGCCAGCCAAGGGACTAGCGAGAGTATCTACGAGCAGTACTTC
TRBJ2-1 TRBD1 TRBV27 . CASRGTGRNNEQFF TGTGCCAGCAGGGGGACAGGCCGAAACAATGAGCAGTTCTTC
TRBJ2-7 . TRBV14 . CASSKDRVETYEQYF TGTGCCAGCAGTAAGGACAGAGTAGAAACCTACGAGCAGTACTTC
TRBJ1-1 TRBD1 TRBV2 . CASSEAVPGQGYTEAFF TGTGCCAGCAGTGAAGCTGTCCCGGGACAGGGTTACACTGAAGCTTTCTTT
TRBJ2-7 TRBD2 TRBV9 . CASSGETSGGSYEQYF TGTGCCAGCAGCGGCGAGACTAGCGGGGGATCCTACGAGCAGTACTTC
TRBJ1-1 . TRBV7-9 . CASSFQGNTEAFF TGTGCCAGCAGCTTTCAGGGGAACACTGAAGCTTTCTTT
TRBJ1-1 . TRBV28 . CASRVLPGNTEAFF TGTGCCAGCAGGGTACTTCCAGGGAACACTGAAGCTTTCTTT
TRBJ2-1 . TRBV18 once CASSPTGPYNEQFF TGTGCCAGCTCACCAACAGGGCCCTACAATGAGCAGTTCTTC
TRBJ2-2 . TRBV2 . CASRSIQGTTGELFF TGTGCCAGCAGGAGTATACAGGGCACCACCGGGGAGCTGTTTTTT
TRBJ1-1 . TRBV6-5 . CASSYGRANTEAFF TGTGCCAGCAGTTACGGCAGGGCCAACACTGAAGCTTTCTTT
TRBJ1-4 TRBD1 TRBV5-4 . CASSLRTGGEKLFF TGTGCCAGCAGCCTTAGGACAGGGGGTGAAAAACTGTTTTTT
TRBJ2-1 TRBD1 TRBV25-1 . CASGTPGTGRYNEQFF TGTGCCAGCGGGACCCCCGGGACAGGCAGATACAATGAGCAGTTCTTC
TRBJ1-1 . TRBV6-5 . CASSYTGGSTEAFF TGTGCCAGCAGTTACACGGGAGGGAGCACTGAAGCTTTCTTT
TRBJ2-2 TRBD1 TRBV4-1 . CASSQDRWDRDFTGELFF TGCGCCAGCAGCCAAGATCGTTGGGACAGGGATTTCACCGGGGAGCTGTTTTTT
TRBJ2-3 . TRBV4-3 once CASSRPGGTQYF TGCGCCAGCAGCCGTCCGGGGGGCACGCAGTATTTT
TRBJ2-3 . TRBV5-6 . CASSLYRSTDTQYF TGTGCCAGCAGCTTGTACAGGAGCACAGATACGCAGTATTTT
TRBJ2-1 TRBD1 TRBV14 . CASSTQGFEQFF TGTGCCAGCAGCACACAGGGGTTTGAGCAGTTCTTC
TRBJ2-2 . TRBV5-1 . CASSFKTDGELFF TGCGCCAGCAGCTTTAAGACAGACGGGGAGCTGTTTTTT
TRBJ2-7 TRBD2 TRBV5-1 . CASSRGTSRITYEQYF TGCGCCAGCAGCCGCGGGACTAGCCGAATAACCTACGAGCAGTACTTC
TRBJ2-4 . TRBV6-5 . CASREARFKNIQYF TGTGCCAGCAGGGAGGCGAGGTTTAAAAACATTCAGTACTTC
TRBJ2-7 . TRBV11-2 many CASSSMTSGVEQYF TGTGCCAGCAGCTCCATGACTAGTGGGGTCGAGCAGTACTTC
TRBJ2-5 TRBD2 TRBV28 . CASSSTSGRRQETQYF TGTGCCAGCAGTTCCACTAGCGGGAGGAGGCAAGAGACCCAGTACTTC
TRBJ2-2 TRBD2 TRBV27 . CASSWGGTGELFF TGTGCCAGCAGTTGGGGGGGCACCGGGGAGCTGTTTTTT
TRBJ1-6 TRBD1 TRBV7-8 . CASSLVAGQANSPLHF TGTGCCAGCAGCTTAGTGGCGGGACAGGCTAATTCACCCCTCCACTTT
TRBJ2-7 . TRBV5-1 . CASSEDPGTYEQYF TGCGCCAGCAGCGAGGACCCGGGGACCTACGAGCAGTACTTC
TRBJ2-7 TRBD1 TRBV19 . CASSTGQGGTYEQYF TGTGCCAGTAGTACCGGACAGGGGGGGACCTACGAGCAGTACTTC
TRBJ1-3 . TRBV5-4 . CASSLGPGSGNTIYF TGTGCCAGCAGCTTGGGTCCGGGATCTGGAAACACCATATATTTT